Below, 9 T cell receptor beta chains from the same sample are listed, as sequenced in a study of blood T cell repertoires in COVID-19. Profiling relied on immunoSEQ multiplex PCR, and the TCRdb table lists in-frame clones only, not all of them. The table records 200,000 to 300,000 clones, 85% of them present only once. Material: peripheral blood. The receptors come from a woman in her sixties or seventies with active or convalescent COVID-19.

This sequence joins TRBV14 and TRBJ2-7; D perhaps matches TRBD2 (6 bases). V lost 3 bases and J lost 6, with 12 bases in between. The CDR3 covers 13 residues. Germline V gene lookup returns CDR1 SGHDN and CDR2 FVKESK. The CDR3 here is CASSQLAGGEQYF. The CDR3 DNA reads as TGTGCCAGCAGCCAGCTAGCCGGGGGCGAGCAGTACTTC.

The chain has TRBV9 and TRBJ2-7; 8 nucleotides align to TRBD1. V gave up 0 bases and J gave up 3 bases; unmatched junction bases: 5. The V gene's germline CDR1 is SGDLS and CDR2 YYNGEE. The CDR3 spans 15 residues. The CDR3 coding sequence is TGTGCCAGCAGCGTAGGGACAGGGAGTATCTACGAGCAGTACTTC. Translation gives CASSVGTGSIYEQYF.

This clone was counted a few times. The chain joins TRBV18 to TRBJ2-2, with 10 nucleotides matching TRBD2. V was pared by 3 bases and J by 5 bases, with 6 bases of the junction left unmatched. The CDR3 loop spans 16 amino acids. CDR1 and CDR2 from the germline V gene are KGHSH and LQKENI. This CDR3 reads CASSPLAGGETGELFF. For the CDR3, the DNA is TGTGCCAGCTCACCTTTAGCGGGAGGTGAAACCGGGGAGCTGTTTTTT.

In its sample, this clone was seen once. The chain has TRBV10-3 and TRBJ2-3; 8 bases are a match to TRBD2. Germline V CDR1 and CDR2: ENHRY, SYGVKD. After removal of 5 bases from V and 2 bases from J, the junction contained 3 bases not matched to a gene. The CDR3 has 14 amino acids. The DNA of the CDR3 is TGTGCCATCAGTCTCGGGAGGGCCACAGATACGCAGTATTTT. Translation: CAISLGRATDTQYF.

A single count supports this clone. Here the CDR3 DNA reads TGTGCCAGCAGCTTATATCAGGGGGGAACGAACACTGAAGCTTTCTTT. This gives the protein CASSLYQGGTNTEAFF. This chain uses TRBV11-3 with TRBJ1-1, with TRBD1 matching 7 bases. After removal of 2 bases from V and 1 base from J, the junction contained 7 bases not matched to a gene. The germline CDR1 and CDR2 sequences are SGHNT and YENEEA. The CDR3 runs 16 residues. Full variable domain (remainder filled in from reference TRBV11-3 and TRBJ1-1): EAGVVQSPRYKIIEKKQPVAFWCNPISGHNTLYWYLQNLGQGPELLIRYENEEAVDDSQLPKDRFSAERLKGVDSTLKIQPAELGDSAVYLCASSLYQGGTNTEAFFGQGTRLTVV.

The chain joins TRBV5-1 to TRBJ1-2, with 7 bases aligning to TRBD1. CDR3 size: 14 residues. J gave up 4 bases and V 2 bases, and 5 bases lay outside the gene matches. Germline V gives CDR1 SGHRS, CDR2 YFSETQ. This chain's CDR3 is CASSFETGTYGYTF. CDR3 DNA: TGCGCCAGCAGCTTTGAGACAGGGACCTATGGCTACACCTTC.

The CDR3 reads CASSTGTSGTREQYF. In DNA form, the CDR3 reads TGTGCCAGCAGCACCGGGACTAGCGGGACTCGGGAGCAGTACTTC. The chain couples TRBV5-5 to TRBJ2-7, with 13 bases aligning to TRBD2. This CDR3 is 15 amino acids long. Germline V CDR1 and CDR2: SGHKS, YYEKEE (reference sequence). Germline trimming cut 4 bases from V and 7 bases from J; bases unmatched to any gene: 8.

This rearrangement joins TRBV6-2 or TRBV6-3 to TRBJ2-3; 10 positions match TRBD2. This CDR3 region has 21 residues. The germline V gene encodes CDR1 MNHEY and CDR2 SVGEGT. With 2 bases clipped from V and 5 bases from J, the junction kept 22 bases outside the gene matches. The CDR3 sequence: CASSYANRDYERGGLLDTQYF. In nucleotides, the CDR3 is TGTGCCAGCAGTTACGCAAACCGGGATTATGAGCGGGGGGGCCTCCTAGATACGCAGTATTTT.

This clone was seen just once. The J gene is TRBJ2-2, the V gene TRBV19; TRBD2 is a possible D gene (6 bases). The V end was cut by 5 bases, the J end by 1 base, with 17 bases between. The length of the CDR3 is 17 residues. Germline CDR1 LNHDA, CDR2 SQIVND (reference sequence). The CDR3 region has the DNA TGTGCCAGTAGTTCCCCCGGGGGTGCCGAGAACACCGGGGAGCTGTTTTTT. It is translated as CASSSPGGAENTGELFF.